Each of the 10 T cell receptor beta chains below was sequenced from the same sample in a study of T cells and copy number aberrations in small-cell lung cancer. Produced via immunoSEQ multiplex PCR; TCRdb's table is partial and in-frame only. The data show roughly 540 clones, with roughly 90% seen just once and over 3.5% held by the top ten. The material sequenced was tumor tissue. Receptors originate from a man aged 45 to 65 with small cell lung cancer.

The chain joins TRBV10-3 to TRBJ2-7; D remains ambiguous. Trimming removed 6 bases at V and 0 bases at J, with 9 bases between. The CDR3 is 13 residues long. Germline V gives CDR1 ENHRY, CDR2 SYGVKD. The CDR3 reads CAISPDVSYEQYF. Written as DNA, the CDR3 is TGTGCCATCAGCCCGGATGTCTCCTACGAGCAGTACTTC.

This clone is a singleton in its sample. The rearrangement links TRBV7-9 to TRBJ2-2; D not resolved. CDR1 is SEHNR and CDR2 is FQNEAQ in the germline V gene (reference sequence). Trimming cost V 5 bases and J 6 bases, with 7 bases left between them. This CDR3 spans 12 amino acids. CDR3 sequence reads: CASSRLPGELFF. The CDR3, as DNA: TGTGCCAGCAGCCGACTGCCCGGGGAGCTGTTTTTT. Full variable domain (missing parts from reference TRBV7-9 and TRBJ2-2): DTGVSQNPRHKITKRGQNVTFRCDPISEHNRLYWYRQTLGQGPEFLTYFQNEAQLEKSRLLSDRFSAERPKGSFSTLEIQRTEQGDSAMYLCASSRLPGELFFGEGSRLTVL.

The chain couples TRBV7-9 to TRBJ2-7; either TRBD1 or TRBD2 may supply D (5 bases each). CDR3 length equals 15 residues. Trimming left V 1 base short and J 3 bases short, with 13 bases between. The germline CDR1 and CDR2 sequences are SEHNR and FQNEAQ (reference sequence). As DNA, the CDR3 is TGTGCCAGCAGCTTAGGAGGGGCGGTGGACTACGAGCAGTACTTC. Protein: CASSLGGAVDYEQYF.

Only a few counts were recorded for this clone. The rearrangement joins TRBV25-1 to TRBJ2-7; D is undetermined. The germline V gene encodes CDR1 MGHDK and CDR2 SYGVNS. The CDR3 consists of 12 residues. With 4 bases removed from V and 0 bases from J, the gap between germline ends came to 4 bases. This CDR3 reads CASSVNSYEQYF. The CDR3 bases are TGTGCCAGCAGTGTCAACTCCTACGAGCAGTACTTC.

The chain employs TRBV2 and TRBJ1-1; D is ambiguous. The ends were cut back, 5 bases at V and 0 bases at J, with 7 bases in the middle. CDR1 is SNHLY and CDR2 is FYNNEI in the germline V gene. The length of the CDR3 is 13 residues. In DNA form, the CDR3 reads TGTGCCAGCAGTATAGGGATGAACACTGAAGCTTTCTTT. Residues: CASSIGMNTEAFF.

Comments on this clone: A read error may account for a junction end that differs from germline. The chain is built from TRBV2 and TRBJ2-7; D is undetermined. CDR1 and CDR2 (germline): SNHLY, FYNNEI. CDR3 length: 12 amino acids. CDR3 nucleotides: TGTGCCAGCAGTGGAGGCTCCGACGAGCAGTACTTC. This gives the protein CASSGGSDEQYF.

This chain connects TRBV6-6 to TRBJ1-2; maybe TRBD1 (6 bases). Germline V gene lookup returns CDR1 MNHNY and CDR2 SVGAGI (reference sequence). The CDR3 is 15 amino acids. The V gene lost 4 bases and the J gene lost 4 bases, with 16 bases spanning the gap. In DNA, the CDR3 is TGTGCCAGCAGTTCGCCGGGCGGGGGCGGCTATGGCTACACCTTC. This codes for CASSSPGGGGYGYTF.

This clone was counted a single time. This chain uses TRBV7-3 with TRBJ2-5; D gene unclear. V gave up 5 bases and J gave up 4 bases, with 14 bases separating them. From germline, CDR1 is SGHTA and CDR2 FQGTGA. The CDR3 contains 14 residues. This CDR3 reads CASSPTPASETQYF. The CDR3 DNA is TGTGCCAGCAGCCCCACCCCAGCGTCAGAGACCCAGTACTTC.

CDR3 coding DNA: TGTGCCACCAGCGGACCTAGGGAAGTCGAGCAGTACTTC. It is translated as CATSGPREVEQYF. This chain connects TRBV15 to TRBJ2-7; D remains unclear. The CDR3 is 13 residues long. Germline V CDR1 and CDR2: LNHNV, YYDKDF (reference sequence). The V gene lost 5 bases and the J gene lost 6 bases, with 14 bases spanning the gap.

The chain combines TRBV10-2 with TRBJ2-7; no reliable D call. This CDR3 has 15 residues. V was clipped by 2 bases and J by 0 bases, with 11 bases between them. Germline-derived CDR1 and CDR2 are WSHSY and SAAADI. The CDR3 loop is CASSEPNRPSYEQYF. CDR3 coding DNA: TGCGCCAGCAGTGAGCCGAACCGACCCTCCTACGAGCAGTACTTC.